This T cell receptor beta chain comes out of a study of OX40 agonist ivuxolimab in advanced cancers. Study details: Partial responses occurred in Three dose-escalation patients, one with hepatocellular carcinoma and two with cutaneous melanoma.

Sequenced by immunoSEQ multiplex PCR; TCRdb stores in-frame clones only, minus some. This table has 65,000 to 85,000 clones, more than 80% appearing once. The CDR3 sequence is 16 residues long. Germline V CDR1 and CDR2: SNHLY, FYNNEI. The ends lost 1 base at V and 6 bases at J; junction bases unmatched: 7. Patients were excluded for autoimmune disease history or systemic immunosuppression. Baseline, cycle 4 day 1, and cycle 7 day 1 were the blood sampling points. The source is an adult with an advanced solid tumor such as melanoma, head and neck, liver or kidney cancer. This chain links TRBV2 with TRBJ2-3; TRBD1 agrees at 10 bases. The specimen comprised CD4+ or CD8+ T cells sorted from blood, sampled in a trial of the OX40 agonist ivuxolimab. CDR3 amino acids: CASSEVTTGGGDTQYF. The CDR3 DNA is TGTGCCAGCAGTGAAGTTACGACAGGGGGCGGGGATACGCAGTATTTT.